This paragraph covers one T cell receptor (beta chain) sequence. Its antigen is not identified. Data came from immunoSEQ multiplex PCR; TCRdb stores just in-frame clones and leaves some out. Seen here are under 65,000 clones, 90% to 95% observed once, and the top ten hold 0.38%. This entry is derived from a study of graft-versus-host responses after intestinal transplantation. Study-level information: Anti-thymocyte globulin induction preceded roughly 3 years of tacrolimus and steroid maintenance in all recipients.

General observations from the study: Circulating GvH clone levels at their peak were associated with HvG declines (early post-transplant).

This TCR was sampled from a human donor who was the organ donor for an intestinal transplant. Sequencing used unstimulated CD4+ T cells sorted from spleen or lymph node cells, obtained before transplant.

The CDR3, as DNA: TGTGCCAGCAGTGAGGGACAGGGGGGTCAAGAGACCCAGTACTTC. This translates into CASSEGQGGQETQYF. The rearrangement joins TRBV25-1 to TRBJ2-5, with TRBD1 matching 11 bases. This CDR3 has 15 residues. Losses at the gene ends were 3 bases for V and 2 bases for J; bases not matched to a gene: 2. CDR1 is MGHDK and CDR2 is SYGVNS in the germline V gene. Full variable domain (remainder filled in from reference TRBV25-1 and TRBJ2-5): EADIYQTPRYLVIGTGKKITLECSQTMGHDKMYWYQQDPGMELHLIHYSYGVNSTEKGDLSSESTVSRIRTEHFPLTLESARPSHTSQYLCASSEGQGGQETQYFGPGTRLLVL.